Below are 14 T cell receptor beta chains sequenced from a single sample in a study of identical twins. TCRdb independently ran MiXCR on the 5' RACE reads; one entry per CDR3 protein. Of around 95,000 distinct CDR3 sequences listed, about 6.1% are singletons. Sequenced sample: memory T cells sorted from blood. The receptors originated from a woman between 50 and 59 years old in good health.

Ten or more counts support this clonotype. The germline gene is not matched at one end of the junction; a read error may be the cause. V and J are TRBV5-1 and TRBJ2-1; unclear D gene. CDR1 is SGHRS, CDR2 YFSETQ, per germline. CDR3 length equals 15 residues. The CDR3 DNA is TGCGCCAGCAGCTCCAGTACGAGCTCCTATAATGAGCAGTTCTTC. Protein: CASSSSTSSYNEQFF.

Ten or more counts support this clonotype. The rearrangement joins TRBV18 to TRBJ1-3; TRBD1 might be the D (5 bases). The germline V and J ends were trimmed by 2 bases and 4 bases, with 15 bases remaining between them. CDR3 length: 16 residues. Germline V gene lookup returns CDR1 KGHSH and CDR2 LQKENI. CDR3 amino acids: CASSPTEGTAGNTIYF. CDR3 coding DNA: TGTGCCAGCTCACCAACAGAAGGGACGGCGGGAAACACCATATATTTT. The entire variable domain, with the rest obtained from reference TRBV18 and TRBJ1-3, is as follows: NAGVMQNPRHLVRRRGQEARLRCSPMKGHSHVYWYRQLPEEGLKFMVYLQKENIIDESGMPKERFSAEFPKEGPSILRIQQVVRGDSAAYFCASSPTEGTAGNTIYFGEGSWLTVV.

This clonotype was observed a few times. The chain links TRBV27 to TRBJ2-1, with 11 bases lining up with TRBD2. CDR1 is MNHEY, CDR2 SMNVEV, per germline (reference sequence). This CDR3 contains 15 residues. V was clipped by 5 bases and J by 3 bases; unmatched bases: 3. CDR3 coding DNA: TGTGCCAGCAGTCACGGGACTAGCGGCTACAATGAGCAGTTCTTC. Protein sequence: CASSHGTSGYNEQFF.

The table lists this clonotype with many counts. V is TRBV18 and J is TRBJ2-6, with D tentatively TRBD1 (5 bases). The CDR3 spans 17 residues. V was trimmed by 1 base and J by 0 bases, leaving 10 bases between them. Germline-derived CDR1 and CDR2 are KGHSH and LQKENI. The CDR3 DNA reads TGTGCCAGCTCACCACGGAACAGGAACTCTGGGGCCAACGTCCTGACTTTC. It codes for CASSPRNRNSGANVLTF. The whole variable domain, filled in from reference TRBV18 and TRBJ2-6, reads NAGVMQNPRHLVRRRGQEARLRCSPMKGHSHVYWYRQLPEEGLKFMVYLQKENIIDESGMPKERFSAEFPKEGPSILRIQQVVRGDSAAYFCASSPRNRNSGANVLTFGAGSRLTVL.

This clonotype was detected many times. This chain links TRBV12-3 or TRBV12-4 with TRBJ2-1; 11 nucleotides match TRBD2. The CDR3 extends over 17 amino acids. V trimming: 6 bases; J trimming: 5 bases; junction bases outside the gene matches: 12. CDR3 sequence reads: CASSDPGTSGGNNEQFF. CDR3 DNA: TGTGCCAGCAGCGATCCCGGGACTAGCGGAGGTAACAATGAGCAGTTCTTC.

The chain joins TRBV5-1 to TRBJ2-5, with 10 bases aligning to TRBD2. V shed 0 bases and J 5 bases; nucleotides not matched to a gene: 10. Germline V gives CDR1 SGHRS, CDR2 YFSETQ. The CDR3 consists of 17 residues. CDR3 DNA sequence: TGCGCCAGCAGCTTGGAACTAGCGGGACGGTTTGGGGAGACCCAGTACTTC. Its translation: CASSLELAGRFGETQYF.

The chain joins TRBV5-1 to TRBJ2-6; D gene uncertain. In germline, CDR1 is SGHRS, CDR2 YFSETQ. Between the trimmed V and J ends, which lost 0 bases and 2 bases, there was a span of 6 bases. The CDR3 has 15 residues. The CDR3 region has the DNA TGCGCCAGCAGCTTGGCCAAGGCTGGGGCCAACGTCCTGACTTTC. It translates to CASSLAKAGANVLTF.

This clonotype was found many times. This rearrangement joins TRBV12-3 or TRBV12-4 to TRBJ1-6; D perhaps matches TRBD1 (5 bases). This CDR3 contains 14 residues. Trimming removed 7 bases at V and 7 bases at J, with 14 bases between. CDR3 in DNA: TGTGCCAGCACCATGGAGGGGAAGAATTCACCCCTCCACTTT. It encodes CASTMEGKNSPLHF.

The sample holds many counts of this clonotype. The genes are TRBV11-3 and TRBJ2-1; TRBD2 matches 12 bases. The length of the CDR3 is 19 residues. The germline V gene encodes CDR1 SGHNT and CDR2 YENEEA. V lost 5 bases to trimming and J lost 9 bases; unmatched junction nucleotides: 20. The CDR3 DNA follows: TGTGCCAGCAGCAAGCCGGGACTAGCGGGTCCCTGGGGGGTCGGTGAGCAGTTCTTC. It codes for CASSKPGLAGPWGVGEQFF.

In this sample, this clonotype turned up many times. The chain uses TRBV10-2 and TRBJ2-2; the match to TRBD1 covers 7 bases. Germline V gives CDR1 WSHSY, CDR2 SAAADI. V trimming: 5 bases; J trimming: 3 bases; junction bases outside the gene matches: 3. CDR3 size: 14 residues. CDR3 sequence: CASSQRGHTGELFF. CDR3 DNA sequence: TGCGCCAGCAGTCAAAGGGGGCACACCGGGGAGCTGTTTTTT.

As to this clonotype: It may be a read error: a sequence one base away is much more abundant. The missing conserved phenylalanine or tryptophan at the end of this CDR3 makes a read error likely. The rearrangement joins TRBV7-9 to TRBJ1-2, with D unclear. Germline V gene sequence: CDR1 SEHNR, CDR2 FQNEAQ (reference sequence). CDR3 length: 13 residues. Between the trimmed V and J ends, which lost 1 base and 5 bases, there was a span of 8 bases. The CDR3 coding sequence is TGTGCCAGCAGCTTAGACAGTCGATATGGCTACACCTCC. It is translated as CASSLDSRYGYTS.

The sample holds many counts of this clonotype. This chain uses TRBV29-1 with TRBJ2-7; 9 nucleotides align to TRBD1. J gave up 6 bases and V 6 bases, and 18 bases lay outside the gene matches. In germline, CDR1 is SQVTM, CDR2 ANQGSEA. The CDR3 length is 16 residues. The CDR3 spells CSVRKWGGQGASEQYF. DNA for the CDR3: TGCAGCGTCCGAAAATGGGGGGGACAGGGAGCTAGCGAGCAGTACTTC.

This clonotype was seen ten or more times. The rearrangement links TRBV11-1 to TRBJ2-7, with 15 bases aligning to TRBD2. V lost 5 bases and J lost 5; bases outside the gene matches: 7. Germline V gene lookup returns CDR1 SGHAT and CDR2 FQDESV (reference sequence). The length of the CDR3 is 16 residues. The DNA of the CDR3 is TGTGCCAGCAGCAACGGACTAGCGGGAGGGCCTAACGAGCAGTACTTC. Its protein is CASSNGLAGGPNEQYF.

This clonotype showed up many times. The J gene is TRBJ2-1, the V gene TRBV24-1; TRBD2 agrees at 7 bases. The CDR3 loop spans 18 amino acids. With 1 base clipped from V and 0 bases from J, the junction kept 8 bases outside the gene matches. Germline V gives CDR1 KGHDR, CDR2 SFDVKD. CDR3 sequence: CATSDFRLAEGSYNEQFF. CDR3 DNA sequence: TGTGCCACCAGTGATTTTCGTCTAGCGGAAGGCTCCTACAATGAGCAGTTCTTC.